Each of the 8 T cell receptor beta chains below was sequenced from the same sample in a study of PD-L1 blockade in urothelial cancer. The sample's time point: pretreatment peripheral blood. Sequencing used immunoSEQ multiplex PCR; TCRdb keeps in-frame clones, though not all of them. The table has fewer than 65,000 clones, approximately 80% seen once. The source material was PBMCs, sampled around atezolizumab (anti-PD-L1) treatment. The receptors shown here come from a man between 70 and 80 years old with urothelial cancer.

The chain recombines TRBV11-2 with TRBJ1-4, with 7 bases that match TRBD1. There are 15 residues in the CDR3. V lost 5 bases, J lost 6 bases, and 9 bases stayed unmatched. Germline V lookup: CDR1 SGHAT, CDR2 FQNNGV. CDR3 sequence: CASSPAGTEYEKLFF. The CDR3 coding sequence is TGTGCCAGCAGCCCCGCCGGGACAGAGTATGAAAAACTGTTTTTT.

The J gene is TRBJ2-5, the V gene TRBV6-5; D is perhaps TRBD2 (6 bases). Germline assignment: CDR1 MNHEY and CDR2 SVGAGI. V lost 6 bases, J lost 5 bases, and 13 bases lay in between. This CDR3 is built from 13 residues. CDR3 nucleotide sequence: TGTGCCAGCAGGGAGGGGAGGAGGGAGACCCAGTACTTC. It codes for CASREGRRETQYF.

The V call is TRBV5-4, the J call TRBJ2-7; TRBD2 aligns across 13 bases. V was clipped by 4 bases and J by 3 bases; unmatched bases: 13. CDR1 and CDR2 (germline): SGHNT, YYREEE (reference sequence). The CDR3 is 18 residues long. CDR3 nucleotide sequence: TGTGCCAGCAGCGCGGGACGGGGACTAGCGGGAAGGGTCTACGAGCAGTACTTC. Translation: CASSAGRGLAGRVYEQYF.

The chain employs TRBV5-6 and TRBJ2-7, with D perhaps matching TRBD2 (5 bases). The V gene lost 4 bases and the J gene lost 2 bases, with 13 bases spanning the gap. This CDR3 spans 14 amino acids. CDR1 and CDR2 from the germline V gene are SGHDT and YYEEEE. The CDR3 protein is CASSDVKRTYEQYF. In DNA, the CDR3 is TGTGCCAGCAGCGACGTGAAGCGGACCTACGAGCAGTACTTC.

This clone was picked up many times. The V and J genes are TRBV10-3 and TRBJ1-2; the D gene is possibly TRBD1 (5 bases). Looked up from germline, CDR1 is ENHRY and CDR2 is SYGVKD. The CDR3 consists of 14 residues. Trimming removed 5 bases at V and 4 bases at J, with 14 bases between. The CDR3 loop reads CAISNRPTSYGYTF. CDR3 coding DNA: TGTGCCATCAGTAACAGGCCCACCAGCTATGGCTACACCTTC.

This clone came up once. The chain combines TRBV29-1 with TRBJ1-5, with TRBD1 matching 7 bases. The CDR3 sequence is 14 residues long. CDR1 is SQVTM and CDR2 is ANQGSEA in the germline V gene. V shed 7 bases and J 2 bases; nucleotides not matched to a gene: 8. DNA of the CDR3: TGCAGCGCCCAGACAGGGTTCGGCAATCAGCCCCAGCATTTT. It is translated as CSAQTGFGNQPQHF.

This clone was recorded only once. The chain carries TRBV7-3 and TRBJ1-1; 7 nucleotides match TRBD1. CDR1 SGHTA and CDR2 FQGTGA come from the germline V gene. The CDR3 is 13 residues long. J lost 3 bases, V lost 5 bases, and 3 bases had no gene match. The CDR3 is CASSTTGDTEAFF. CDR3 in DNA: TGTGCCAGCAGCACCACAGGGGACACTGAAGCTTTCTTT.

The V call is TRBV19, the J call TRBJ2-1; 11 bases line up with TRBD2. The germline CDR1 and CDR2 sequences are LNHDA and SQIVND (reference sequence). V was pared by 6 bases and J by 8 bases, with 9 bases of the junction left unmatched. CDR3 length equals 15 residues. CDR3 sequence reads: CASSSLAGEIYEQFF. The CDR3 DNA is TGTGCCAGTAGCTCACTAGCGGGAGAGATCTATGAGCAGTTCTTC. The full variable domain, in which reference TRBV19 and TRBJ2-1 provide the parts outside the CDR3, is DGGITQSPKYLFRKEGQNVTLSCEQNLNHDAMYWYRQDPGQGLRLIYYSQIVNDFQKGDIAEGYSVSREKKESFPLTVTSAQKNPTAFYLCASSSLAGEIYEQFFGPGTRLTVL.